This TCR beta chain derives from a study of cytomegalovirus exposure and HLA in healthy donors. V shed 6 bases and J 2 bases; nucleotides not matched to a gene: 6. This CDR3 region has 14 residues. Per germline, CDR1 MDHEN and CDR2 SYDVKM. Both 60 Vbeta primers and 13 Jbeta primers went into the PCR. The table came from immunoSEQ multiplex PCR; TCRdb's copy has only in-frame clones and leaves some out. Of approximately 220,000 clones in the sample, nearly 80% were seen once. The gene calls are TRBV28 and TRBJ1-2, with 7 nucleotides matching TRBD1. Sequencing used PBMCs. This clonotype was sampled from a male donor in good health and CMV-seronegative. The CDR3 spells CASSPTGDNYGYTF. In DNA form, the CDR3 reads TGTGCCAGCAGCCCCACAGGGGACAACTATGGCTACACCTTC.